The 23 T cell receptor beta chains presented below share a single source sample, sequenced in a study of identical twins' blood T cells. From the 5' RACE reads, TCRdb called clonotypes with MiXCR, one entry per CDR3 protein. The sample lists roughly 380,000 distinct CDR3 sequences; 28% were seen once. The material sequenced was PBMCs. The source is a woman aged 18-55 years in good health.

V usage is TRBV7-9 and J usage is TRBJ1-1; TRBD1 matches at 10 bases. J was trimmed by 6 bases and V by 5 bases; bases with no gene match: 12. The CDR3 loop spans 16 amino acids. The germline CDR1 and CDR2 sequences are SEHNR and FQNEAQ (reference sequence). The CDR3 reads CASSPSIGTGVAEAFF. The CDR3 nucleotides are TGTGCCAGCAGCCCCTCGATAGGGACAGGGGTTGCTGAAGCTTTCTTT.

Of note for this clonotype: It is unclear where the CDR3 begins or ends on the DNA, so no DNA is shown, and the CDR3 is as TCRdb lists it. This chain connects TRBV7-8 to TRBJ1-5; the table names TRBD1, a call not compared with the DNA. The CDR3 has 15 amino acids, counting both end residues. Germline CDR1 and CDR2: SGHVS and FQNEAQ. The CDR3 loop is CASSLVGQGSQPRHF.

This clonotype was seen a few times. The genes are TRBV3-1 and TRBJ1-1, with D tentatively TRBD1 (6 bases). CDR3 length: 14 amino acids. Trimming took 3 bases from V and 4 from J, leaving 12 bases between them. From germline, CDR1 is LGHDT and CDR2 YNNKEL (reference sequence). In DNA form, the CDR3 reads TGTGCCAGCAGCCAGGGGGGGCACGGCACTGAAGCTTTCTTT. It yields the protein CASSQGGHGTEAFF.

This clonotype was detected ten times or more. The rearrangement links TRBV14 to TRBJ1-1, with D hard to call. V was clipped by 2 bases and J by 2 bases, with 12 bases between them. This CDR3 has 15 residues. CDR1 SGHDN and CDR2 FVKESK come from the germline V gene. CDR3: CASSQLPNGNTEAFF. The CDR3, as DNA: TGTGCCAGCAGCCAACTCCCGAACGGAAACACTGAAGCTTTCTTT.

This clonotype has a handful of counts. The rearrangement joins TRBV4-3 to TRBJ2-3, with no clear D. This CDR3 has 13 amino acids. The V end lost 1 base, the J end lost 4 bases, and 6 bases lay between the germline ends. Germline V gene data show CDR1 as LGHNA and CDR2 as YSLEER. CDR3: CASSQVGADTQYF. The CDR3 DNA is TGCGCCAGCAGCCAAGTCGGAGCAGATACGCAGTATTTT.

The rearrangement joins TRBV20-1 to TRBJ2-3; D remains ambiguous. CDR3 length equals 11 residues. Germline CDR1 reads DFQATT; CDR2 reads SNEGSKA (reference sequence). With 7 bases removed from V and 8 bases from J, the gap between germline ends came to 13 bases. The CDR3 DNA reads TGCAGTGTCACTTCCGGTGGTACGCAGTATTTT. Encoded protein: CSVTSGGTQYF.

This chain joins TRBV29-1 and TRBJ1-1, with 7 bases matching TRBD1. The V segment lost 7 bases and the J segment 6 bases; nucleotides outside the gene matches: 14. The CDR3 loop spans 14 amino acids. Germline CDR1 and CDR2: SQVTM and ANQGSEA. The CDR3 DNA follows: TGCAGCGCCTACGACCCTGACAGGGCCTCTGAAGCTTTCTTT. Protein: CSAYDPDRASEAFF.

The table lists this clonotype with a few counts. The chain is built from TRBV3-1 and TRBJ2-5; D gene ambiguous. Deletions cut 1 base from V and 7 bases from J, with 7 bases between. This CDR3 comprises 12 residues. CDR1 LGHDT and CDR2 YNNKEL come from the germline V gene (reference sequence). The CDR3 is CASSQVLGTQYF. The CDR3 DNA reads TGTGCCAGCAGCCAAGTTCTGGGGACCCAGTACTTC.

This clonotype was seen a handful of times. The V call is TRBV5-1, the J call TRBJ1-3; 10 bases match TRBD1. The V gene's germline CDR1 is SGHRS and CDR2 YFSETQ. The CDR3 runs to 17 residues. J was trimmed by 2 bases and V by 1 base; bases with no gene match: 6. This CDR3 reads CASSLQGQGNAGNTIYF. CDR3 DNA: TGCGCCAGCAGCTTGCAGGGACAGGGGAACGCTGGAAACACCATATATTTT.

This clonotype was detected only a few times. The genes are TRBV14 and TRBJ2-2; no clear D. This CDR3 spans 17 amino acids. CDR1 is SGHDN, CDR2 FVKESK, per germline. V was pared by 0 bases and J by 2 bases, with 13 bases between. DNA of the CDR3: TGTGCCAGCAGCCAAGATAGAACTTTTATCAACACCGGGGAGCTGTTTTTT. Its protein is CASSQDRTFINTGELFF.

This clonotype was counted between two and nine times. CDR3 region: CASSPLNTAALNTEAFF. In nucleotides, the CDR3 is TGTGCCAGCTCACCACTGAACACTGCGGCCCTCAACACTGAAGCTTTCTTT. The chain uses TRBV18 and TRBJ1-1, with unresolved D. Germline lookup yields CDR1 KGHSH and CDR2 LQKENI. Deletions cut 1 base from V and 2 bases from J, with 17 bases between. The CDR3 runs to 17 residues.

A few counts support this clonotype. The CDR3: CASSRNTGNLGEQFF. The CDR3 bases are TGTGCCAGCAGCCGCAACACAGGGAATTTGGGTGAGCAGTTCTTC. J is TRBJ2-1 and V is TRBV7-2, with a tentative D call TRBD1 (6 bases). The CDR3 is 15 residues long. CDR1 SGHTA and CDR2 FQGNSA come from the germline V gene. Trimming took 5 bases from V and 9 from J, leaving 20 bases between them.

As to this clonotype: A junction boundary mismatches the germline segment, possibly from a read error. The chain links TRBV10-3 to TRBJ1-6; D possibly corresponds to TRBD1 (6 bases). Per germline, CDR1 ENHRY and CDR2 SYGVKD. The CDR3 loop spans 18 amino acids. CDR3 coding DNA: TGTGCCCTCAGCCAGACAGGTTTTAAAAGCTCCTATAATTCACCCCTCCACTTT. It specifies CALSQTGFKSSYNSPLHF.

Worth noting for this clonotype: This clone may be a read error of a much larger clone one base away. This chain links TRBV20-1 with TRBJ1-1; 7 bases match TRBD1. Germline V gene data show CDR1 as DFQATT and CDR2 as SNEGSKA (reference sequence). The CDR3 has 16 residues. Trimming at V came to 3 bases and at J to 1 base, leaving 11 bases not matched to a gene. The CDR3 is CSARPQGGAGNTEAFF. DNA for the CDR3: TGCAGTGCTAGGCCCCAGGGGGGTGCCGGGAACACTGAAGCTTTCTTT.

J is TRBJ1-1 and V is TRBV29-1; D perhaps matches TRBD1 (5 bases). This CDR3 is built from 12 residues. Germline-derived CDR1 and CDR2 are SQVTM and ANQGSEA. V was clipped by 7 bases and J by 4 bases, with 13 bases between them. In nucleotides, the CDR3 is TGCAGCGGAGGGGAGGGAGGCACTGAAGCTTTCTTT. Its protein product is CSGGEGGTEAFF.

This clonotype has ten or more counts. The chain uses TRBV25-1 and TRBJ1-1, with 9 nucleotides matching TRBD1. The CDR3 is 15 amino acids. CDR1 and CDR2 from the germline V gene are MGHDK and SYGVNS. Trimming took 3 bases from V and 3 from J; bases not matched to a gene: 5. CDR3 DNA: TGTGCCAGCAGTGACCACAGGGGGCTGTACACTGAAGCTTTCTTT. Its protein product is CASSDHRGLYTEAFF.

This clonotype was recorded a few times. The CDR3 reads CASVGPTSSYNEQFF. CDR3 nucleotides: TGTGCTAGTGTCGGTCCCACGAGCTCCTACAATGAGCAGTTCTTC. The chain links TRBV12-5 to TRBJ2-1; D call uncertain. The CDR3 has 15 amino acids. Trimming cost V 7 bases and J 0 bases, with 13 bases left between them. The germline V gene has CDR1 LGHNT and CDR2 FRNRAP. The full variable domain, its missing parts supplied by reference TRBV12-5 and TRBJ2-1, is DARVTQTPRHKVTEMGQEVTMRCQPILGHNTVFWYRQTMMQGLELLAYFRNRAPLDDSGMPKDRFSAEMPDATLATLKIQPSEPRDSAVYFCASVGPTSSYNEQFFGPGTRLTVL.

The chain is built from TRBV4-2 and TRBJ1-1; D uncertain. CDR3 length: 14 amino acids. Germline V gives CDR1 LGHNA, CDR2 YNFKEQ. V lost 5 bases and J lost 0, with 10 bases in between. This CDR3 reads CASSGDYLNTEAFF. The CDR3 DNA follows: TGTGCCAGCAGCGGAGACTATTTGAACACTGAAGCTTTCTTT.

A remark on this clonotype: At one end the junction does not follow the germline gene, possibly because of a read error. This chain connects TRBV5-1 to TRBJ2-3, with D tentatively TRBD1 (6 bases). Germline assignment: CDR1 SGHRS and CDR2 YFSETQ. The CDR3 is 15 residues long. CDR3 coding DNA: TGCGCCAGCAGCTTCGGACAGTATAGTACAGATACGCATTATTTT. Residues: CASSFGQYSTDTHYF.

The CDR3 DNA follows: TGTGCCAGTAGTACAGGGGGAAGAGGCACTGAAGCTTTCTTT. Translated: CASSTGGRGTEAFF. This chain joins TRBV19 and TRBJ1-1, with 7 bases that match TRBD1. Trimming removed 4 bases from V and 4 bases from J; junction bases left unmatched: 6. This CDR3 is built from 14 residues. In germline, CDR1 is LNHDA, CDR2 SQIVND (reference sequence).

This clonotype was recorded many times. The chain recombines TRBV4-1 with TRBJ1-2, with D possibly TRBD1 on 5 matching bases. Germline V gene sequence: CDR1 MGHRA, CDR2 YSYEKL. With 3 bases removed from V and 4 bases from J, the gap between germline ends came to 12 bases. The CDR3 is 14 residues long. The CDR3 DNA is TGCGCCAGCAGCCAGCAGGGAATCATCTATGGCTACACCTTC. Its translation is CASSQQGIIYGYTF.

This chain uses TRBV29-1 with TRBJ2-1, with 7 bases matching TRBD1. CDR1 and CDR2 (germline): SQVTM, ANQGSEA. V trimming: 4 bases; J trimming: 1 base; junction bases outside the gene matches: 10. This CDR3 spans 16 amino acids. CDR3 DNA: TGCAGCGTTGGAGGTGCCGGGACAGAATCCTACAATGAGCAGTTCTTC. It is translated as CSVGGAGTESYNEQFF.

This clonotype appeared a few times. The V and J genes are TRBV6-2 or TRBV6-3 and TRBJ2-1; TRBD2 is a possible D gene (6 bases). The CDR3 sequence is 17 residues long. V was shortened by 2 bases and J by 3 bases, with 17 bases between the two germline ends. The germline V gene encodes CDR1 MNHEY and CDR2 SVGEGT. CDR3 sequence (DNA): TGTGCCAGCAGTTACCCCCAGGGAGCGGGTCTCTACAATGAGCAGTTCTTC. Translation: CASSYPQGAGLYNEQFF.